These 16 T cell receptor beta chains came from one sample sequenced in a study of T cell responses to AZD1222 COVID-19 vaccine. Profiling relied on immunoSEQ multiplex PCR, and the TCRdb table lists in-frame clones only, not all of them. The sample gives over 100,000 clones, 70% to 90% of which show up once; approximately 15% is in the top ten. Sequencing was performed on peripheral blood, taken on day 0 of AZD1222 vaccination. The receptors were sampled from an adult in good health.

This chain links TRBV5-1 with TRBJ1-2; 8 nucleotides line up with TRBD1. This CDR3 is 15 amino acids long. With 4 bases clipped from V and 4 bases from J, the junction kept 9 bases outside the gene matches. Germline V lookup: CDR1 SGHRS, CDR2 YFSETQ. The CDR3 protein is CASSPNGQGGYGYTF. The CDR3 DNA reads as TGCGCCAGCAGCCCGAACGGACAGGGCGGCTATGGCTACACCTTC.

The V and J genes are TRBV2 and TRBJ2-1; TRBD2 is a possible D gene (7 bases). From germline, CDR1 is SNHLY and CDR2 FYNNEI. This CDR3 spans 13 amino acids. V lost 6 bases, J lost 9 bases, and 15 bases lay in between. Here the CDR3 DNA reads TGTGCCAGCAGCTTAGGGGGGGACCTTGAGCAGTTCTTC. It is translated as CASSLGGDLEQFF.

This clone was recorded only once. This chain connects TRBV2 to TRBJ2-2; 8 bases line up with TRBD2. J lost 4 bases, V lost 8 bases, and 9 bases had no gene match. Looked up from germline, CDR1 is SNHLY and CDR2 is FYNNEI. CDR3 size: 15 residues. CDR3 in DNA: TGTGCCAGCCGCTTTACTAGCGGAGCCACCGGGGAGCTGTTTTTT. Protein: CASRFTSGATGELFF. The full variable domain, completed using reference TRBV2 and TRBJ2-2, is EPEVTQTPSHQVTQMGQEVILRCVPISNHLYFYWYRQILGQKVEFLVSFYNNEISEKSEIFDDQFSVERPDGSNFTLKIRSTKLEDSAMYFCASRFTSGATGELFFGEGSRLTVL.

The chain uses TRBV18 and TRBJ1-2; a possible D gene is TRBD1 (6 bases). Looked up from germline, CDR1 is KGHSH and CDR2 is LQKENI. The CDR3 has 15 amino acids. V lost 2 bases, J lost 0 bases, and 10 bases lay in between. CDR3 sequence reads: CASSPGTSSNYGYTF. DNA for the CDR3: TGTGCCAGCTCACCAGGGACAAGCTCTAACTATGGCTACACCTTC.

The CDR3 coding sequence is TGTGCCAGTAGTCCGCGGACAGGTCCCTACGAGCAGTACTTC. Its protein is CASSPRTGPYEQYF. V usage is TRBV19 and J usage is TRBJ2-7; TRBD1 aligns across 7 bases. CDR1 and CDR2 (germline): LNHDA, SQIVND (reference sequence). The CDR3 spans 14 residues. Trimming at V came to 5 bases and at J to 2 bases, leaving 6 bases not matched to a gene.

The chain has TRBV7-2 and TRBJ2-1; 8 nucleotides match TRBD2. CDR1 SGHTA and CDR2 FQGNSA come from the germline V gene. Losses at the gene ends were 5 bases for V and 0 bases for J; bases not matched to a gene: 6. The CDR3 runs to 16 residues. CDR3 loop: CASSPAGTSSYNEQFF. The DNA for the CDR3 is TGTGCCAGCAGCCCAGCCGGGACTAGCTCCTACAATGAGCAGTTCTTC.

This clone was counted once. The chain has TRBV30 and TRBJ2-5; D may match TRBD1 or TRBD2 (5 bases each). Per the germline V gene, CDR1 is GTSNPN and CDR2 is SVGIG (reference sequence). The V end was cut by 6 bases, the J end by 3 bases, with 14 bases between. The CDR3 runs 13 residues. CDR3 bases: TGTGCCTGCTCGGGACGGGATGAAGAGACCCAGTACTTC. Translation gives CACSGRDEETQYF.

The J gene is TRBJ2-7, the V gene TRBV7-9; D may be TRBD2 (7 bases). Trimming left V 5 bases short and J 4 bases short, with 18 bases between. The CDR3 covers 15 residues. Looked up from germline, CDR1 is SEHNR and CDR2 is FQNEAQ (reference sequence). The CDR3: CASSPFAGAFYEQYF. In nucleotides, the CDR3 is TGTGCCAGCAGCCCCTTCGCGGGGGCCTTTTACGAGCAGTACTTC.

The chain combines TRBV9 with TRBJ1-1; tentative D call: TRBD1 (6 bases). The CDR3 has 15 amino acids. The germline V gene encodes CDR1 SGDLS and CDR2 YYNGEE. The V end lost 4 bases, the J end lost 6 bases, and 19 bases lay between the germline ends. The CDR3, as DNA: TGTGCCAGCAGCCGGGTGAGCGCAGGGGCGGCTGAAGCTTTCTTT. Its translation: CASSRVSAGAAEAFF. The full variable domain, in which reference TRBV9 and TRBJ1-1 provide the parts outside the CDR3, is DSGVTQTPKHLITATGQRVTLRCSPRSGDLSVYWYQQSLDQGLQFLIQYYNGEERAKGNILERFSAQQFPDLHSELNLSSLELGDSALYFCASSRVSAGAAEAFFGQGTRLTVV.

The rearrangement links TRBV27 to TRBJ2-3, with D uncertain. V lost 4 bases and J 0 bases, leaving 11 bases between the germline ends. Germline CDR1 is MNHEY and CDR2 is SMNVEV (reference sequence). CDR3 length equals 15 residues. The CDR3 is CASSSPRSSTDTQYF. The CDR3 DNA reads TGTGCCAGCAGTTCCCCCAGGTCTAGCACAGATACGCAGTATTTT.

The CDR3: CSVGTGGVYEQYF. The CDR3 DNA reads as TGCAGCGTCGGGACAGGGGGAGTTTACGAGCAGTACTTC. The chain combines TRBV29-1 with TRBJ2-7, with 11 bases that match TRBD1. The V gene end was trimmed by 6 bases and the J gene end by 4 bases; junction bases not matched to a gene: 5. This CDR3 has 13 amino acids. Per germline, CDR1 SQVTM and CDR2 ANQGSEA.

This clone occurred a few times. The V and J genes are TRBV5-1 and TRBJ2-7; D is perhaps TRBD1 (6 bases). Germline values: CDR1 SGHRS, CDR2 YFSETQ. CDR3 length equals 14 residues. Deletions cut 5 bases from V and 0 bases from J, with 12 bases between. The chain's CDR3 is CASRSGQSSYEQYF. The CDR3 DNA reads TGCGCCAGCAGATCCGGACAGTCCTCCTACGAGCAGTACTTC.

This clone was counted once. The CDR3 loop is CASSLGAGTSYEQYF. The CDR3 nucleotides read TGTGCCAGCAGCTTAGGGGCCGGGACGAGCTACGAGCAGTACTTC. J is TRBJ2-7 and V is TRBV7-7; D possibly matches TRBD1 or TRBD2 (5 bases each). Germline CDR1 reads SSHAT; CDR2 reads FNYEAQ (reference sequence). Trimming shortened V by 1 base and J by 3 bases, and 13 bases separated the two germline ends. This CDR3 is built from 15 residues. Combining the CDR3 with reference TRBV7-7 and TRBJ2-7 gives the whole variable domain GAGVSQSPRYKVTKRGQDVTLRCDPISSHATLYWYQQALGQGPEFLTYFNYEAQPDKSGLPSDRFSAERPEGSISTLTIQRTEQRDSAMYRCASSLGAGTSYEQYFGPGTRLTVT.

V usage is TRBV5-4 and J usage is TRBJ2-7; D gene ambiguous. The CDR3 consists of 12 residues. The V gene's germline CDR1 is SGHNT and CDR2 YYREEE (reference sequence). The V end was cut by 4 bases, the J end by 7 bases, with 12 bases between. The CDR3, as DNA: TGTGCCAGCAGCATCGACGGAAGAGAGCAGTACTTC. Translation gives CASSIDGREQYF.

CDR3 sequence reads: CASSWRGLNSPLHF. The CDR3 nucleotides are TGTGCCAGCAGTTGGAGGGGCCTTAATTCACCCCTCCACTTT. The rearrangement uses TRBV6-5 and TRBJ1-6; a possible D gene is TRBD1 (5 bases). This CDR3 spans 14 amino acids. With 4 bases removed from V and 6 bases from J, the gap between germline ends came to 10 bases. The germline V gene encodes CDR1 MNHEY and CDR2 SVGAGI.

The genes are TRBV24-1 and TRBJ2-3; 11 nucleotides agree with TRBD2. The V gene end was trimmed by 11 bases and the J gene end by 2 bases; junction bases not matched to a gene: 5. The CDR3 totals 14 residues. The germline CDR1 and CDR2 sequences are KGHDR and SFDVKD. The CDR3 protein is CAISGRAATDTQYF. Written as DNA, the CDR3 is TGTGCCATTAGCGGGAGGGCCGCCACAGATACGCAGTATTTT.